A selection of T cell receptor beta chains follows, all from one sample in a study of control samples from healthy donors and cancer patients. Some clones are missing from TCRdb's copy, which holds only in-frame ones; the method was immunoSEQ multiplex PCR. The sample carries tens of thousands of clones, approximately 91% recorded once. Sequenced sample: PBMCs. The receptor set was obtained from a man aged 50 or older with lung cancer. Both conserved end residues are part of each CDR3. A D gene is named only where the DNA matches it firmly. Clone size is given for some rows only: seen once, a few or many times, or a class if the clone is expanded.

d_call j_call v_call clone_size cdr3_aa cdr3_nt
- TRBJ2-7 TRBV6-1 - CASSDGFYEQYF TGTGCCAGCAGTGATGGATTCTACGAGCAGTACTTC
- TRBJ1-5 TRBV7-9 - CASSLAGSGSNQPQHF TGTGCCAGCAGCTTAGCGGGGTCAGGGAGCAATCAGCCCCAGCATTTT
TRBD1 TRBJ1-5 TRBV7-2 - CASCGDREQPQHF TGTGCCAGCTGTGGTGACAGGGAACAGCCCCAGCATTTT
TRBD2 TRBJ2-3 TRBV27 - CASSPQGLAGVPTQYF TGTGCCAGCAGTCCACAGGGACTAGCGGGGGTGCCTACGCAGTATTTT
- TRBJ1-1 TRBV7-3 - CASSPFANTEAFF TGTGCCAGCAGCCCCTTCGCGAACACTGAAGCTTTCTTT
TRBD1 TRBJ2-7 TRBV5-1 - CASHSLIGGEPRTEQYF TGCGCCAGCCACTCCCTCATAGGGGGCGAGCCCCGTACCGAGCAGTACTTC
- TRBJ1-5 TRBV27 - CASRRSSNQPQHF TGTGCCAGCAGAAGATCTAGCAATCAGCCCCAGCATTTT
- TRBJ2-3 TRBV19 - CASNMGSTDTQYF TGTGCGTCTAATATGGGCAGCACAGATACGCAGTATTTT
- TRBJ1-5 TRBV2 - CASSAGDGTRGNQPQHF TGTGCCAGCAGTGCGGGGGACGGGACACGAGGCAATCAGCCCCAGCATTTT
- TRBJ2-7 TRBV27 - CASSTLPGKAYEQYF TGTGCCAGCAGTACACTTCCAGGGAAAGCCTACGAGCAGTACTTC
TRBD1 TRBJ2-7 TRBV19 - CASSPHAGTGSEQYF TGTGCCAGTAGTCCACACGCCGGGACAGGGAGCGAGCAGTACTTC
- TRBJ2-1 TRBV11-2 - CASSSSTLNEQFF TGTGCCAGCAGCTCCTCGACCCTCAATGAGCAGTTCTTC
- TRBJ1-1 TRBV6-5 - CASSPIDSLNTEAFF TGTGCCAGCAGCCCCATCGACAGCTTGAACACTGAAGCTTTCTTT
- TRBJ2-5 TRBV10-3 - CACGAASQETQYF TGTGCTTGCGGGGCTGCTTCCCAAGAGACCCAGTACTTC
- TRBJ1-1 TRBV6-2/TRBV6-3 - CASSYARVNTEAFF TGTGCCAGCAGTTACGCCAGGGTCAACACTGAAGCTTTCTTT
TRBD1 TRBJ2-1 TRBV7-7 few CASSLTGGNEQFF TGTGCTAGCAGCTTGACAGGGGGCAATGAGCAGTTCTTC
- TRBJ2-6 TRBV2 - CASSERANSGANVLTF TGTGCCAGCAGTGAAAGGGCGAACTCTGGGGCCAACGTCCTGACTTTC
- TRBJ2-3 TRBV6-2/TRBV6-3 - CASSPLGSADTQYF TGTGCCAGCAGCCCTTTGGGTAGCGCAGATACGCAGTATTTT
- TRBJ1-6 TRBV10-3 few CAISEVETYNSPLHF TGTGCCATCAGTGAAGTGGAGACCTATAATTCACCCCTCCACTTT
TRBD2 TRBJ2-5 TRBV6-2/TRBV6-3 - CASSWTSDGGETQYF TGTGCCAGCAGTTGGACTAGCGATGGGGGGGAGACCCAGTACTTC
TRBD2 TRBJ2-7 TRBV9 - CASSVGASGGLGGEQYF TGTGCCAGCAGCGTCGGAGCTAGCGGGGGGCTTGGGGGCGAGCAGTACTTC
- TRBJ1-3 TRBV5-1 - CASSGGSSGNTIYF TGCGCCAGCAGCGGGGGATCCTCTGGAAACACCATATATTTT
- TRBJ1-1 TRBV10-3 - CAIATERDTEAFF TGTGCCATCGCAACCGAAAGGGACACTGAAGCTTTCTTT
TRBD2 TRBJ2-1 TRBV7-7 few CASSSLAGGFDEQFF TGTGCTAGCAGCTCACTAGCGGGGGGGTTCGATGAGCAGTTCTTC
- TRBJ2-7 TRBV7-2 - CASSLELSRTAASYEQYF TGTGCCAGCAGCTTAGAGTTAAGTAGGACAGCGGCCTCCTACGAGCAGTACTTC
- TRBJ2-6 TRBV5-1 - CASSSGQGSSGANVLTF TGCGCCAGCAGCTCGGGGCAGGGTAGCTCTGGGGCCAACGTCCTGACTTTC
- TRBJ2-2 TRBV29-1 - CSVEAFRGVGELFF TGCAGCGTTGAAGCCTTCAGGGGAGTCGGGGAGCTGTTTTTT
- TRBJ2-7 TRBV14 few CASSQDGARYEQYF TGTGCCAGCAGCCAAGATGGCGCTAGGTACGAGCAGTACTTC
TRBD1 TRBJ1-1 TRBV29-1 - CSADRVNTEAFF TGCAGCGCGGACAGGGTGAACACTGAAGCTTTCTTT